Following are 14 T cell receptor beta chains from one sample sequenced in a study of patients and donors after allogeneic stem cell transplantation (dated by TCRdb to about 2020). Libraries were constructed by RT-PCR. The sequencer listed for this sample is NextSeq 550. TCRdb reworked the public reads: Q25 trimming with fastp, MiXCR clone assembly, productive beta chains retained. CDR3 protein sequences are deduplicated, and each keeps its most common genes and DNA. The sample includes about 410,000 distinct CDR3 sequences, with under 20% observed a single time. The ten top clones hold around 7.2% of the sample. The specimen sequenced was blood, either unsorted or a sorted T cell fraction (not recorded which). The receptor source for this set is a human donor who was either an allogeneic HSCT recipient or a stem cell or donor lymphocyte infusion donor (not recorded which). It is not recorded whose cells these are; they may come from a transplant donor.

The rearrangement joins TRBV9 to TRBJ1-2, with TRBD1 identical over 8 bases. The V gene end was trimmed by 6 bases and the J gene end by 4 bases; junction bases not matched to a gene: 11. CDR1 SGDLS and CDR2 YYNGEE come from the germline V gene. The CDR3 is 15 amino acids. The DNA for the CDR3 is TGTGCCAGCAACAAGGCGACAGGGGAGGGCTATGGCTACACCTTC. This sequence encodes CASNKATGEGYGYTF.

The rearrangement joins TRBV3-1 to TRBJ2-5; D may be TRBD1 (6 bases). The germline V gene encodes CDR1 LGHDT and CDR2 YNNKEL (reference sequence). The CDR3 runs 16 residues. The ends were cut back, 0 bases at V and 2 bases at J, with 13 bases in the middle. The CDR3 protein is CASSQEHRVKQETQYF. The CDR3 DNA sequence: TGTGCCAGCAGCCAAGAGCACAGGGTCAAACAAGAGACCCAGTACTTC.

This chain's CDR3 is CATAGPSTDTQYF. In nucleotides, the CDR3 is TGTGCCACCGCAGGGCCTAGCACAGATACGCAGTATTTT. V gene TRBV15 combines with J gene TRBJ2-3; maybe TRBD1 (5 bases). The CDR3 has 13 residues. V lost 8 bases and J 0 bases, leaving 9 bases between the germline ends. CDR1 is LNHNV, CDR2 YYDKDF, per germline (reference sequence).

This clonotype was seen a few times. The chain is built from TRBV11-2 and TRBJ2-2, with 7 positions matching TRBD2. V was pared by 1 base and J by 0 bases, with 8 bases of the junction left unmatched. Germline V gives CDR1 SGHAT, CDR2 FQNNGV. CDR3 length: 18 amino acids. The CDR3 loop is CASSLGASGTTNTGELFF. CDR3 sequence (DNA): TGTGCCAGCAGCTTAGGAGCGAGCGGGACCACGAACACCGGGGAGCTGTTTTTT. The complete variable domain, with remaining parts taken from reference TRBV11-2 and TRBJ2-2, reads EAGVAQSPRYKIIEKRQSVAFWCNPISGHATLYWYQQILGQGPKLLIQFQNNGVVDDSQLPKDRFSAERLKGVDSTLKIQPAKLEDSAVYLCASSLGASGTTNTGELFFGEGSRLTVL.

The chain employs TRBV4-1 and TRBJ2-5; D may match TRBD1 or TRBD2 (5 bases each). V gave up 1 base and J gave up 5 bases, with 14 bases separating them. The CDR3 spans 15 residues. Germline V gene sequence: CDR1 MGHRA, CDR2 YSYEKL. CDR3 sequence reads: CASSQVGASRETQYF. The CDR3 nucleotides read TGCGCCAGCAGCCAAGTCGGGGCTAGCCGGGAGACCCAGTACTTC.

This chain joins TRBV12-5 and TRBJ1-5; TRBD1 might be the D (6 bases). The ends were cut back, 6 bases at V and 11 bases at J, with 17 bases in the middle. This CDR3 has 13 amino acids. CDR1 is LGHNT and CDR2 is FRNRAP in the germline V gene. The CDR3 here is CASGRGSIFAQHF. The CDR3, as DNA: TGTGCTAGTGGGAGGGGGTCAATTTTTGCCCAGCATTTT.

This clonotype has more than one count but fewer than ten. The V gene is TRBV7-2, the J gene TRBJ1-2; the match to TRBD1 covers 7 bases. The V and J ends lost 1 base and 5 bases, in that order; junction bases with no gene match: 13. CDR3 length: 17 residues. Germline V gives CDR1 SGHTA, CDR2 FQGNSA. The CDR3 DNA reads TGTGCCAGCAGCTTAGGAGGGTCATTACAGGGGACGTATGGCTACACCTTC. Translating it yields CASSLGGSLQGTYGYTF.

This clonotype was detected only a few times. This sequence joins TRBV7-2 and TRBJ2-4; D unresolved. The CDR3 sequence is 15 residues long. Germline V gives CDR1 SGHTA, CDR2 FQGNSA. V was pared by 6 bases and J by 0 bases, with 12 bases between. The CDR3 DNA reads TGTGCCAGCAGTCTAGGGCCCCTAGCCAAAAACATTCAGTACTTC. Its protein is CASSLGPLAKNIQYF.

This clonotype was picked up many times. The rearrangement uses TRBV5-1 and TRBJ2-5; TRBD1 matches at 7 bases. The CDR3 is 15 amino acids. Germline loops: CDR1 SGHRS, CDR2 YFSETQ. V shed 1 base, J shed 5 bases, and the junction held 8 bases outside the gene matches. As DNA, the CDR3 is TGCGCCAGCAGCTTGATACCGGGACAGCACGAGACCCAGTACTTC. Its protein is CASSLIPGQHETQYF.

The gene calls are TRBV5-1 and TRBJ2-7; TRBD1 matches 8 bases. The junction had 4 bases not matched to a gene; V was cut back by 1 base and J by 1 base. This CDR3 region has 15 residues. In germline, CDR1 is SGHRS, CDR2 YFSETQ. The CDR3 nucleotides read TGCGCCAGCAGCTTGTACCAGGGGGCATCCTACGAGCAGTACTTC. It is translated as CASSLYQGASYEQYF.

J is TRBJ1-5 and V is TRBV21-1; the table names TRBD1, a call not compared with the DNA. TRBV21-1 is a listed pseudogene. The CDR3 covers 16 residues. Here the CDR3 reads CASSKARDRVHQPQHF. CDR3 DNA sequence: TGTGCCAGCAGCAAAGCGCGGGACAGGGTTCATCAGCCCCAGCATTTT.

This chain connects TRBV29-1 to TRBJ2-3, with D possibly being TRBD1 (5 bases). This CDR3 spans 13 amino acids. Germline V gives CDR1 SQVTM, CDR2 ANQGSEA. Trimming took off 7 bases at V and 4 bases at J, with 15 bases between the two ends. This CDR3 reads CSGLTAGADTQYF. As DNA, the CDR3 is TGCAGCGGATTGACAGCTGGCGCAGATACGCAGTATTTT.

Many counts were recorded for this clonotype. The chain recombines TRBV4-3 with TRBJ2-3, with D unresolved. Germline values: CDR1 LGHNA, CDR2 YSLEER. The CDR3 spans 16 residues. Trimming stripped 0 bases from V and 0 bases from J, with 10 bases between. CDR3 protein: CASSQDWATSTDTQYF. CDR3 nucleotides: TGCGCCAGCAGCCAAGATTGGGCGACTAGCACAGATACGCAGTATTTT.

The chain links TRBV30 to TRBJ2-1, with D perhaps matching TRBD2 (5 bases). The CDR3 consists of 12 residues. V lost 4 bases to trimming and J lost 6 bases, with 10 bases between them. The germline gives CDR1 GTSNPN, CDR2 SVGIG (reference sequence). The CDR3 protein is CAWTRGGNEQFF. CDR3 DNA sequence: TGTGCCTGGACTCGGGGTGGCAATGAGCAGTTCTTC.